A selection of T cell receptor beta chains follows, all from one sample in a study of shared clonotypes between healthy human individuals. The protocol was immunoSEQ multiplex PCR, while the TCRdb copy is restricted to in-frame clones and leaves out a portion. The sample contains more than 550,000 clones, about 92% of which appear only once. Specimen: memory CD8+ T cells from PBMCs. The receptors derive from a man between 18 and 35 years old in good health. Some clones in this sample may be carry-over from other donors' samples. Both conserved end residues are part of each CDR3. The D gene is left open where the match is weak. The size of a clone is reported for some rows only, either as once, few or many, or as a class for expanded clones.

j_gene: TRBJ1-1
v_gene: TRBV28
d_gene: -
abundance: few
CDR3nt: TGTGCCAGCAGGAGGACATATGAAGCTTTCTTT
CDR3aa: CASRRTYEAFF

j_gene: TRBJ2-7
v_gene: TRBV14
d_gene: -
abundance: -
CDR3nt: TGTGCCAGCAGCCAAGGAGGGAGCTCCTACGAGCAGTACTTC
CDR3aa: CASSQGGSSYEQYF

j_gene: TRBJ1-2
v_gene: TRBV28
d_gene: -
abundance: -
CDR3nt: TGTGCCAGCAGTTTACCAGATAACTATGGCTACACCTTC
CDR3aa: CASSLPDNYGYTF

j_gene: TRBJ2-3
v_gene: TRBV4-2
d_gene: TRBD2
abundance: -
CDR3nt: TGTGCCAGCAGCCAAGATCCCTCGACTAGCGGGAGGGCCAGGGACACAGATACGCAGTATTTT
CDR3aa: CASSQDPSTSGRARDTDTQYF

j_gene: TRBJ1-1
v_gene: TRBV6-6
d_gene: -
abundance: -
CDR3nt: TGTGCCAGCAGTTACCCGGACGGAGCAAGGGGCGCTGAAGCTTTCTTT
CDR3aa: CASSYPDGARGAEAFF

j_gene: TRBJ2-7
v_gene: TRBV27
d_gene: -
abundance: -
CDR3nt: TGTGCCAGCAGGTCCAGGGGAAACGAGCAGTACTTC
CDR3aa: CASRSRGNEQYF

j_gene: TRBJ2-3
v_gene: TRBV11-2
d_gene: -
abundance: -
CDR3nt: TGTGCCAGCAGTCTCCCAGCCAAGGTAACAGATACGCAGTATTTT
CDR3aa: CASSLPAKVTDTQYF

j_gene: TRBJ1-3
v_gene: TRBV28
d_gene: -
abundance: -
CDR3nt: TGTGCCAGCAGTGAGAGAGCAGAACCTTCTGGAAACACCATATATTTT
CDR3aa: CASSERAEPSGNTIYF

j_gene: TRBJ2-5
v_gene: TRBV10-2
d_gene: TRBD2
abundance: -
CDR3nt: TGCGCCAGCAGCCCCGGACTAGCGGGAGACGAAGAGACCCAGTACTTC
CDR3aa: CASSPGLAGDEETQYF

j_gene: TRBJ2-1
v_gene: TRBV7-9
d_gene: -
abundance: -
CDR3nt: TGTGCCAGCAGCTTATTGACTGTCGATGAGCAGTTCTTC
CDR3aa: CASSLLTVDEQFF

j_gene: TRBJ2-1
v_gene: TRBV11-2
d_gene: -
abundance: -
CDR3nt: TGTGCCAGCAGCTTAGTAGTCAATGAGCAGTTCTTC
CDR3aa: CASSLVVNEQFF

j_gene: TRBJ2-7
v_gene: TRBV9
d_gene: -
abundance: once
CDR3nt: TGTGCCAGCAGCGTACGAGGGCCGGGGGACGAGCAGTACTTC
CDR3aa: CASSVRGPGDEQYF

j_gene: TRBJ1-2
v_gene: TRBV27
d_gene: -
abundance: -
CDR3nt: TGTGCCAGCGGCGTACAGGGCAACCTCGCCTTTGGCTACACCTTC
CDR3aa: CASGVQGNLAFGYTF

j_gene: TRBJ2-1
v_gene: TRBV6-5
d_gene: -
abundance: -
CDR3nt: TGTGCCAGCAGTTATGCGTCTAGCTACAATGAGCAGTTCTTC
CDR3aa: CASSYASSYNEQFF

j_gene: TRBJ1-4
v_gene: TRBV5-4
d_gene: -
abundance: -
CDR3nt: TGTGCCAGCAGCCGGCTGGGAGCAACTAATGAAAAACTGTTTTTT
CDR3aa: CASSRLGATNEKLFF

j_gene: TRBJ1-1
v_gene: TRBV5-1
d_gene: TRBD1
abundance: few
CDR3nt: TGCGCCAGCAGCCTCGGGACAGGGGATTACACTGAAGCTTTCTTT
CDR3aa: CASSLGTGDYTEAFF

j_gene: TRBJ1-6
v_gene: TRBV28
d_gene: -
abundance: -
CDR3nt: TGTGCCAGCAGTTTGGAAGGGGCAAGCAGTAATTCACCCCTCCACTTT
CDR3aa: CASSLEGASSNSPLHF

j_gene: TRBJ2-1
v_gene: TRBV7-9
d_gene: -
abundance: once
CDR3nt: TGTGCCAGCAGCTTAGGTGGAGGGAGCTACAATGAGCAGTTCTTC
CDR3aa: CASSLGGGSYNEQFF

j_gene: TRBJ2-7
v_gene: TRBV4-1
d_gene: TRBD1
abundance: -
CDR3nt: TGCGCCAGCAGCCACGGACAGGGGACCTACGAGCAGTACTTC
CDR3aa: CASSHGQGTYEQYF

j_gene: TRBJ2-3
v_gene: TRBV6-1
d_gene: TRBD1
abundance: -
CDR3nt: TGTGCCAGCAGTGAAGACATTAGGACAGGGTACGGAGATACGCAGTATTTT
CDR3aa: CASSEDIRTGYGDTQYF

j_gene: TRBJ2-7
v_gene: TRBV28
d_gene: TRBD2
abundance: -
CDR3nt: TGTGCCAGCAGCGGGAGGCCCAACCCCGCCGAGCAGTACTTC
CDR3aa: CASSGRPNPAEQYF

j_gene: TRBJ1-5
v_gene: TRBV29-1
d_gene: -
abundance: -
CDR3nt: TGCAGCGTTGGGACTGGGAATCAGCCCCAGCATTTT
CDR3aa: CSVGTGNQPQHF

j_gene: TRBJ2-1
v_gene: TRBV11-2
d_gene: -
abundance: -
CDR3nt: TGTGCCAGCAGCCTTCAGGGAGAGCAGTTCTTC
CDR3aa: CASSLQGEQFF

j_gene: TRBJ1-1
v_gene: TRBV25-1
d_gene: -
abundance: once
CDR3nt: TGTGCCAGCATGGTGTACACTGAAGCTTTCTTT
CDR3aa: CASMVYTEAFF

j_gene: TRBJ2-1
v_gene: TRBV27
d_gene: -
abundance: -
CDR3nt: TGTGCCAGCAGTTTATTGGACACCAACAATGAGCAGTTCTTC
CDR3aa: CASSLLDTNNEQFF

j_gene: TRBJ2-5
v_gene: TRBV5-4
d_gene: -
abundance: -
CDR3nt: TGTGCCAGCAGCTCGGACGACGGGTACTTACGCGAGACCCAGTACTTC
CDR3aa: CASSSDDGYLRETQYF

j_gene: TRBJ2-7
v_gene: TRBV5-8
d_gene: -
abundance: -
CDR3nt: TGTGCCAGCAGCTTCTCCCGTGTATCCTACGAGCAGTACTTC
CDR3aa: CASSFSRVSYEQYF

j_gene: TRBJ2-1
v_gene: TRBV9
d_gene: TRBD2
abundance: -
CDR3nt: TGTGCCAGCAGCGTAGAGAGCAGGAGACTAGCGGAGCTGAATTGCGATGAGCAGTTCTTC
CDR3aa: CASSVESRRLAELNCDEQFF

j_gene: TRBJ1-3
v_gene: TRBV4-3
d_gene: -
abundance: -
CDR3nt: TGCGCCAGCAGCCAAGGGACAGTCTCTGGAAACACCATATATTTT
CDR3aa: CASSQGTVSGNTIYF

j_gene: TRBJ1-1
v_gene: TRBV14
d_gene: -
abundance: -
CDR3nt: TGTGCCAGCAGCCAAGTTGGGGGGCCCACTGAAGCTTTCTTT
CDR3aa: CASSQVGGPTEAFF

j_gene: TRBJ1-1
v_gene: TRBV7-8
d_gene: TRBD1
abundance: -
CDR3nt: TGTGCCAGCAGCGAGGTCAGGGGGACTGAAGCTTTCTTT
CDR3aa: CASSEVRGTEAFF

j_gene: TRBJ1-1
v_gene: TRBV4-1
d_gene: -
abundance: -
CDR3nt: TGCGCCAGCAGCCAAGCCTACAGAACCAGGGACGTTGAAGCTTTCTTT
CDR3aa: CASSQAYRTRDVEAFF

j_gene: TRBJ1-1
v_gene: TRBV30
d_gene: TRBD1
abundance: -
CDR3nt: TGTGCCTGGAGTGGGGGGACAGCTTTTATGAACACTGAAGCTTTCTTT
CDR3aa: CAWSGGTAFMNTEAFF

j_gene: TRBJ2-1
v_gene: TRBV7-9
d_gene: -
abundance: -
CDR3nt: TGTGCCAGCAGCCAGACTAACAATGAGCAGTTCTTC
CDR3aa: CASSQTNNEQFF

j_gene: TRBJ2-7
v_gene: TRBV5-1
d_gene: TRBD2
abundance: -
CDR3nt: TGCGCCAGCAGCTTTCCGGGGGGAGAGAACGAGCAGTACTTC
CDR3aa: CASSFPGGENEQYF

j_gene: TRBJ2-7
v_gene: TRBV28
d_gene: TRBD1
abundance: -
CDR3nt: TGTGCCAGCAGGGAAAGACAGGGCCCCTCCTACGAGCAGTACTTC
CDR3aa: CASRERQGPSYEQYF

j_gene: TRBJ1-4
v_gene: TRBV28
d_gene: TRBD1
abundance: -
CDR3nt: TGTGCCAGCAGTCCCCCGGGACAGGGGCAGAATGAAAAACTGTTTTTT
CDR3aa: CASSPPGQGQNEKLFF

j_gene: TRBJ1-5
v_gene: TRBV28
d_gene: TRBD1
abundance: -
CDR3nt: TGTGCCAGCAGCTCGGGGGGACAGGGCTTTCAGCCCCAGCATTTT
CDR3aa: CASSSGGQGFQPQHF

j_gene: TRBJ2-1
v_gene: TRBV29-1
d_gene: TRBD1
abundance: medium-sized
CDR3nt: TGCAGCGGATATCCGGACAGGAGCCCATACAATGAGCAGTTCTTC
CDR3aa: CSGYPDRSPYNEQFF

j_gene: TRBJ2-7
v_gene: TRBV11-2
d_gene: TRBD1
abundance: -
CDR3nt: TGTGCCAGCAGCAAAGCCGGGACAGGGGACTACGAGCAGTACTTC
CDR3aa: CASSKAGTGDYEQYF

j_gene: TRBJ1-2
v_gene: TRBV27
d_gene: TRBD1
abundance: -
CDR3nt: TGTGCCAGCAGTTATACAGGGGGCGCCAATGGCTACACCTTC
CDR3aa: CASSYTGGANGYTF

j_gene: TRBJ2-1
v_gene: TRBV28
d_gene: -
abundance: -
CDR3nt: TGTGCCATCCAGCCAGTAGCGGACTACAATGAGCAGTTCTTC
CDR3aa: CAIQPVADYNEQFF

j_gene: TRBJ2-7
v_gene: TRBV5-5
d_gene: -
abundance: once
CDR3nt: TGTGCCAGCAGCTTGGGATTGGGTCACGAGCAGTACTTC
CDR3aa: CASSLGLGHEQYF

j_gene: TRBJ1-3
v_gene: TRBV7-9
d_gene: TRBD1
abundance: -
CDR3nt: TGTGCCAGCAGCAGGACAGGGGGTAGAACTGGAAACACCATATATTTT
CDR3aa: CASSRTGGRTGNTIYF

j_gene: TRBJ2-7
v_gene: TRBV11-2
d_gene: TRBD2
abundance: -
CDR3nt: TGTGCCAGCAGCCACGGACTAGCAGCCTACGAGCAGTACTTC
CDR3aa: CASSHGLAAYEQYF

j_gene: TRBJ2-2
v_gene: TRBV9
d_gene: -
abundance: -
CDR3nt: TGTGCCAGCAGCCCCCTAGGCACCGGGGAGCTGTTTTTT
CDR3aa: CASSPLGTGELFF

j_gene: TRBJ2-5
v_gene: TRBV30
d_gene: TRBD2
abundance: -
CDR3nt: TGTGCCTGGAGTGATGGACTAGCGGGATCAGGGGGAGAGACCCAGTACTTC
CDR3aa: CAWSDGLAGSGGETQYF

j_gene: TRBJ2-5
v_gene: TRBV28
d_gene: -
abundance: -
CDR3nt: TGTGCCAGCAGTCCCTCCCGGGGTCGGGAGACCCAGTACTTC
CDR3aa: CASSPSRGRETQYF

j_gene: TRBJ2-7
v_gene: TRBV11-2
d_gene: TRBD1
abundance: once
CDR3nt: TGTGCCAGCAGCTTAGGGACAGGGTTTTACGAGCAGTACTTC
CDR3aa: CASSLGTGFYEQYF

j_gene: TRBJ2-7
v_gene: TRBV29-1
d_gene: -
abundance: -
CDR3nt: TGCAGCGTTGAAGGTCTGCAGGGTCCCCACGAGCAGTACTTC
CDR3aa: CSVEGLQGPHEQYF

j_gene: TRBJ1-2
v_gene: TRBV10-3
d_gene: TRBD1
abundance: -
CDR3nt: TGTGCCATCAGTGGTACAGGGGCAAGGGTAGGCGGCTACACCTTC
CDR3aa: CAISGTGARVGGYTF